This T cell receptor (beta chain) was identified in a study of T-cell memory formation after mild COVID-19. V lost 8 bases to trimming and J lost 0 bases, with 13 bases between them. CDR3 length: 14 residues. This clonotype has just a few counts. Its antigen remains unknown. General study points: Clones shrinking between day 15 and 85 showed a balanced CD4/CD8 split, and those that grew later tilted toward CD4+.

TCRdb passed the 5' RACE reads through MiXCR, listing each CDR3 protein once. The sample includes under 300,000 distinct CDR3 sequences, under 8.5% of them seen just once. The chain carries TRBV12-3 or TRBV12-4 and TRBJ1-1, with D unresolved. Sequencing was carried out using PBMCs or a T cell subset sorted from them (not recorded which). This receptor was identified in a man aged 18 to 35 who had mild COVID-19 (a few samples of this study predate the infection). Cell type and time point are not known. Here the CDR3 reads CASRVPALNTEAFF. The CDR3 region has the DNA TGTGCCAGCCGCGTCCCGGCTCTGAACACTGAAGCTTTCTTT.